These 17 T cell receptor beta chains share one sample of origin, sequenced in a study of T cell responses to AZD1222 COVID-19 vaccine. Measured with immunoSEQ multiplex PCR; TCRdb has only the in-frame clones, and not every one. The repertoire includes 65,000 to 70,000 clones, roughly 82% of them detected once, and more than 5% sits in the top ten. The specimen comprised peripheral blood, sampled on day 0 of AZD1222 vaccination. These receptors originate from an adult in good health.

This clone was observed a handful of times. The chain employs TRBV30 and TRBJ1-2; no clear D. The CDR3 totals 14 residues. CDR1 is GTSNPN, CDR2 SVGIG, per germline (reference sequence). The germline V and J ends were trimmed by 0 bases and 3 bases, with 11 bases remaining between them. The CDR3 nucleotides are TGTGCCTGGAGTGTACGGAAAGGATACTATGGCTACACCTTC. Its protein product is CAWSVRKGYYGYTF.

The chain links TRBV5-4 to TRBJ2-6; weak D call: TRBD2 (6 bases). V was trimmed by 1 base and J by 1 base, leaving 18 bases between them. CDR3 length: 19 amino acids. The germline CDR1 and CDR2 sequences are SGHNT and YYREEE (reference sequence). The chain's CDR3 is CASSLSAGTWSSGANVLTF. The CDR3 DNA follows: TGTGCCAGCAGCTTGTCTGCGGGGACTTGGTCGTCTGGGGCCAACGTCCTGACTTTC.

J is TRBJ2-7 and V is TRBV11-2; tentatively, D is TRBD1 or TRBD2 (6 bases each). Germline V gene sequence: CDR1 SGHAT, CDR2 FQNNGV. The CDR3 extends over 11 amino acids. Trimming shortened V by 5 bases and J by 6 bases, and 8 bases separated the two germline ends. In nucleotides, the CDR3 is TGTGCCAGCAGCCCGGGGGCCGAGCAGTACTTC. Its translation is CASSPGAEQYF.

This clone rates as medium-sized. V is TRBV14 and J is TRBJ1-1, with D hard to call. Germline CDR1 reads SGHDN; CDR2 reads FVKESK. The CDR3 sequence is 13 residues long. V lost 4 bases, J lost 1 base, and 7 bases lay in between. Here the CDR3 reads CASSPEWNTEAFF. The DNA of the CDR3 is TGTGCCAGCAGCCCAGAATGGAACACTGAAGCTTTCTTT.

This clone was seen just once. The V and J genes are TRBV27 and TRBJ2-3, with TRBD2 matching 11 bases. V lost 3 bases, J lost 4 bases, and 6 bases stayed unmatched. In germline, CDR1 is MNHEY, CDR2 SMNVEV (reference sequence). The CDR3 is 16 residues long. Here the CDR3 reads CASSFRLAGGADTQYF. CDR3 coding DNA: TGTGCCAGCAGTTTTAGGCTAGCGGGGGGCGCAGATACGCAGTATTTT.

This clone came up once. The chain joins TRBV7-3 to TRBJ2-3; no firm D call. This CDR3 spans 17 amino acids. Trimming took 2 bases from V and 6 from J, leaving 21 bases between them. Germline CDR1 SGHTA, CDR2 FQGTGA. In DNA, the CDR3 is TGTGCCAGCAGCTTAGGTTGGCAGACCAGCTCGAGGGATACGCAGTATTTT. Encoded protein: CASSLGWQTSSRDTQYF. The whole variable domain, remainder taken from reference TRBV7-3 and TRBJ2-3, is GAGVSQTPSNKVTEKGKYVELRCDPISGHTALYWYRQSLGQGPEFLIYFQGTGAADDSGLPNDRFFAVRPEGSVSTLKIQRTERGDSAVYLCASSLGWQTSSRDTQYFGPGTRLTVL.

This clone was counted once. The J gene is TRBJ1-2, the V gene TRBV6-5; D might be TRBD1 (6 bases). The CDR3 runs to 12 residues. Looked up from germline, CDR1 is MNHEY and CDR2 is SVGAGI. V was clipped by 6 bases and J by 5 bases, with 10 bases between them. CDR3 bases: TGTGCCAGCAGCCTGGGGACATATGGCTACACCTTC. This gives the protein CASSLGTYGYTF.

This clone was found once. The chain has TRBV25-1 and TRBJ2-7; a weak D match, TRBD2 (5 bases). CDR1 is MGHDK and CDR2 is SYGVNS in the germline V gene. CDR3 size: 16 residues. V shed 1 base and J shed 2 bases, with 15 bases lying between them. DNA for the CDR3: TGTGCCAGCAGTGAATTCTTGGGAGTTGGGGCCTACGAGCAGTACTTC. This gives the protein CASSEFLGVGAYEQYF.

CDR3 protein: CASSLAGSYNSPLHF. CDR3 DNA: TGTGCCAGCAGCTTAGCGGGGAGCTATAATTCACCCCTCCACTTT. The genes are TRBV7-6 and TRBJ1-6; D uncertain. The V end was cut by 0 bases, the J end by 3 bases, with 6 bases between. The germline V gene has CDR1 SGHVS and CDR2 FNYEAQ. CDR3 length equals 15 residues.

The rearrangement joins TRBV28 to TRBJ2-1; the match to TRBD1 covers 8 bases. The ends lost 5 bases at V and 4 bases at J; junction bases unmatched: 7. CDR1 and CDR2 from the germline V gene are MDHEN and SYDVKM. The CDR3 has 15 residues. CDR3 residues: CASSPPGQVYNEQFF. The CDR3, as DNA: TGTGCCAGCAGTCCACCGGGACAGGTGTACAATGAGCAGTTCTTC.

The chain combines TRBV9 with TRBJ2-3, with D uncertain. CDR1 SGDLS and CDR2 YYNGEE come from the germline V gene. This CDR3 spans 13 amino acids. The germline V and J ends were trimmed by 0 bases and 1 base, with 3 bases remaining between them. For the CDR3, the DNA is TGTGCCAGCAGCGTAGCCCGCACAGATACGCAGTATTTT. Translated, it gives CASSVARTDTQYF.

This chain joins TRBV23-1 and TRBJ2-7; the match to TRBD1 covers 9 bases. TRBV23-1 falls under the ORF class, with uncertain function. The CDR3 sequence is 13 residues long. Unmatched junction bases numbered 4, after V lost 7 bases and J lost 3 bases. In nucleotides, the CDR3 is TGCGCCAGCAACAGGACAGGGGACTACGAGCAGTACTTC. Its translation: CASNRTGDYEQYF.

Written as DNA, the CDR3 is TGTGCCAGCAGCCCCGGAAATGAAAAACTGTTTTTT. Its protein is CASSPGNEKLFF. This sequence joins TRBV3-1 (or the pseudogene TRBV3-2) and TRBJ1-4, with D unclear. Trimming took off 4 bases at V and 5 bases at J, with 5 bases between the two ends. The CDR3 is 12 amino acids. Germline V CDR1 and CDR2: LGHDT, YNNKEL (reference sequence).

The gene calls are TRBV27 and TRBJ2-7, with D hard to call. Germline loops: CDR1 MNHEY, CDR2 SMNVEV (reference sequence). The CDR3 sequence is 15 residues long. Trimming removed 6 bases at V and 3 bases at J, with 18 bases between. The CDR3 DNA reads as TGTGCCAGCAGACCGAGACCAACTGTTGTCTACGAGCAGTACTTC. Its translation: CASRPRPTVVYEQYF.

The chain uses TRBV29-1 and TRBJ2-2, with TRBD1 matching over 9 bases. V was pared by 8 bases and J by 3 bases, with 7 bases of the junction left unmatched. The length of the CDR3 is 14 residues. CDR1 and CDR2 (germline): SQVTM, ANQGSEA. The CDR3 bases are TGCAGCTTCCGGGACAGGGTTTACACCGGGGAGCTGTTTTTT. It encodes CSFRDRVYTGELFF.

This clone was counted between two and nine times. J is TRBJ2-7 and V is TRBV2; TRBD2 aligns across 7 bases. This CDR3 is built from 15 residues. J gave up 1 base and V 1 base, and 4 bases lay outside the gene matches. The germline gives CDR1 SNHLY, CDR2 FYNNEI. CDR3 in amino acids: CASSEGPGLSYEQYF. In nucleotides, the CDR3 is TGTGCCAGCAGTGAAGGGCCGGGACTATCCTACGAGCAGTACTTC. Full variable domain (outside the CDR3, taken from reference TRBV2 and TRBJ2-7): EPEVTQTPSHQVTQMGQEVILRCVPISNHLYFYWYRQILGQKVEFLVSFYNNEISEKSEIFDDQFSVERPDGSNFTLKIRSTKLEDSAMYFCASSEGPGLSYEQYFGPGTRLTVT.

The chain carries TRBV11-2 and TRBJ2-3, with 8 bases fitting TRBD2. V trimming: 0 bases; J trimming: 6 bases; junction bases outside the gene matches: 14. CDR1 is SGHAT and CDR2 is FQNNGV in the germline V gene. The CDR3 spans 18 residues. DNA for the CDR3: TGTGCCAGCAGCTTAGAAACGGGATGGCGGGGGGCCATCGATACGCAGTATTTT. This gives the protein CASSLETGWRGAIDTQYF.